A single sample gave rise to the 16 T cell receptor beta chains below, sequenced in a study of OX40 agonist ivuxolimab in advanced cancers. The method was immunoSEQ multiplex PCR; TCRdb's version includes in-frame clones alone and lacks a portion of them. Among some 70,000 clones listed, about 86% were seen once. The specimen was CD4+ or CD8+ T cells sorted from blood, collected in a trial of the OX40 agonist ivuxolimab. The receptors derive from an adult with an advanced solid tumor such as melanoma, head and neck, liver or kidney cancer.

V gene TRBV2 combines with J gene TRBJ2-7; D gene uncertain. V shed 1 base and J shed 0 bases, with 10 bases lying between them. From germline, CDR1 is SNHLY and CDR2 FYNNEI. The CDR3 contains 15 residues. CDR3 protein: CASSEGTVDSYEQYF. The CDR3 DNA follows: TGTGCCAGCAGTGAAGGTACAGTAGACTCCTACGAGCAGTACTTC. Together with reference TRBV2 and TRBJ2-7, the CDR3 gives the full variable domain: EPEVTQTPSHQVTQMGQEVILRCVPISNHLYFYWYRQILGQKVEFLVSFYNNEISEKSEIFDDQFSVERPDGSNFTLKIRSTKLEDSAMYFCASSEGTVDSYEQYFGPGTRLTVT.

This chain joins TRBV6-1 and TRBJ1-5; 8 nucleotides line up with TRBD1. Trimming took 6 bases from V and 2 from J; bases not matched to a gene: 6. There are 15 residues in the CDR3. Germline loops: CDR1 MNHNS, CDR2 SASEGT. The CDR3 region has the DNA TGTGCCAGCAGGGTGGACAGGGCTGGCAATCAGCCCCAGCATTTT. The encoded protein is CASRVDRAGNQPQHF.

V usage is TRBV2 and J usage is TRBJ1-1; D is possibly TRBD1 (5 bases). The ends were cut back, 5 bases at V and 2 bases at J, with 9 bases in the middle. CDR1 is SNHLY and CDR2 is FYNNEI in the germline V gene. The CDR3 totals 13 residues. DNA of the CDR3: TGTGCCAGCAGTAGGGACCGAAACACTGAAGCTTTCTTT. Translated: CASSRDRNTEAFF.

The chain uses TRBV5-4 and TRBJ1-2; TRBD1 is a possible D gene (6 bases). The CDR3 spans 16 residues. Trimming cost V 5 bases and J 8 bases, with 25 bases left between them. Germline V lookup: CDR1 SGHNT, CDR2 YYREEE (reference sequence). The CDR3 sequence: CASRYREGAYLRGYTF. DNA of the CDR3: TGTGCCAGCAGGTACAGGGAAGGGGCATATTTGCGCGGCTACACCTTC.

The chain has TRBV25-1 and TRBJ1-5; perhaps TRBD1 as D (6 bases). Germline V gene data show CDR1 as MGHDK and CDR2 as SYGVNS. The V and J ends lost 2 bases and 5 bases respectively, with 10 bases between them. This CDR3 is 14 amino acids long. CDR3 region: CASSEGGGYQPQHF. CDR3 coding DNA: TGTGCCAGCAGTGAAGGGGGGGGCTATCAGCCCCAGCATTTT. Filled out from reference TRBV25-1 and TRBJ1-5, the complete variable domain reads EADIYQTPRYLVIGTGKKITLECSQTMGHDKMYWYQQDPGMELHLIHYSYGVNSTEKGDLSSESTVSRIRTEHFPLTLESARPSHTSQYLCASSEGGGYQPQHFGDGTRLSIL.

The rearrangement uses TRBV5-4 and TRBJ2-1, with D perhaps matching TRBD1 (6 bases). V dropped 4 bases and J dropped 4 bases, with 12 bases sitting between them. The germline V gene has CDR1 SGHNT and CDR2 YYREEE (reference sequence). The length of the CDR3 is 14 residues. CDR3 residues: CASSISTGYNEQFF. The CDR3 DNA reads TGTGCCAGCAGCATCTCGACAGGTTACAATGAGCAGTTCTTC.

The chain carries TRBV2 and TRBJ1-1; 7 bases align to TRBD1. V lost 6 bases, J lost 10 bases, and 11 bases stayed unmatched. This CDR3 is built from 13 residues. In germline, CDR1 is SNHLY, CDR2 FYNNEI. CDR3 coding DNA: TGTGCCAGCAGAGAGGATCAGGGGGTCCGAGCTTTCTTT. It is translated as CASREDQGVRAFF. The entire variable domain, with the rest obtained from reference TRBV2 and TRBJ1-1, is as follows: EPEVTQTPSHQVTQMGQEVILRCVPISNHLYFYWYRQILGQKVEFLVSFYNNEISEKSEIFDDQFSVERPDGSNFTLKIRSTKLEDSAMYFCASREDQGVRAFFGQGTRLTVV.

The chain is built from TRBV9 and TRBJ1-1; D is undetermined. The CDR3 covers 13 residues. Germline V gene lookup returns CDR1 SGDLS and CDR2 YYNGEE. V was shortened by 6 bases and J by 1 base, with 10 bases between the two germline ends. CDR3 residues: CASTTGPNTEAFF. The CDR3 bases are TGTGCCAGCACCACGGGCCCGAACACTGAAGCTTTCTTT.

The chain is built from TRBV25-1 and TRBJ1-4; 9 bases match TRBD1. The CDR3 has 14 amino acids. With V trimmed by 6 bases and J by 11 bases, 10 bases remained unmatched. Germline assignment: CDR1 MGHDK and CDR2 SYGVNS. The DNA for the CDR3 is TGTGCCAGCAGCCACAGGGGGCTAGGCGGCAAACTGTTTTTT. Translating gives CASSHRGLGGKLFF. The full variable domain, in which reference TRBV25-1 and TRBJ1-4 provide the parts outside the CDR3, is EADIYQTPRYLVIGTGKKITLECSQTMGHDKMYWYQQDPGMELHLIHYSYGVNSTEKGDLSSESTVSRIRTEHFPLTLESARPSHTSQYLCASSHRGLGGKLFFGSGTQLSVL.

This chain joins TRBV2 and TRBJ2-7; no clear D gene. Deletions cut 6 bases from V and 4 bases from J, with 10 bases between. CDR1 is SNHLY and CDR2 is FYNNEI in the germline V gene. This CDR3 comprises 12 residues. The CDR3 nucleotides are TGTGCCAGCAGAGAGGACCATTACGAGCAGTACTTC. Its protein product is CASREDHYEQYF.

The rearrangement links TRBV11-3 to TRBJ2-7; a possible D gene is TRBD1 (6 bases). The V gene's germline CDR1 is SGHNT and CDR2 YENEEA. The CDR3 has 12 residues. Trimming shortened V by 6 bases and J by 6 bases, and 12 bases separated the two germline ends. In DNA, the CDR3 is TGTGCCAGCAGGTCAACAGGGATCGAGCAGTACTTC. Its translation is CASRSTGIEQYF.

The rearrangement links TRBV7-9 to TRBJ1-1; 8 bases align to TRBD1. The germline V gene has CDR1 SEHNR and CDR2 FQNEAQ (reference sequence). Unmatched junction bases numbered 2, after V lost 5 bases and J lost 6 bases. CDR3 length: 12 amino acids. CDR3: CASSPQGAEAFF. CDR3 bases: TGTGCCAGCAGCCCACAGGGGGCTGAAGCTTTCTTT.

The chain combines TRBV21-1 with TRBJ2-5; the DNA was not used to check the table's D call, TRBD2. TRBV21-1 is recorded as a pseudogene. CDR3 length: 17 amino acids. The CDR3 bases are TGTGCCAGCCCCCAGGCACTAGCGGGGGAAAACCAAGAGACCCAGTACTTC. This codes for CASPQALAGENQETQYF.

The V call is TRBV5-6, the J call TRBJ1-3, with D unresolved. The V gene's germline CDR1 is SGHDT and CDR2 YYEEEE. Trimming shortened V by 2 bases and J by 0 bases, and 12 bases separated the two germline ends. The CDR3 length is 16 residues. The CDR3 spells CASSLGLPGSGNTIYF. CDR3 coding DNA: TGTGCCAGCAGCTTAGGACTGCCTGGCTCTGGAAACACCATATATTTT. The complete variable domain, with remaining parts taken from reference TRBV5-6 and TRBJ1-3, reads DAGVTQSPTHLIKTRGQQVTLRCSPKSGHDTVSWYQQALGQGPQFIFQYYEEEERQRGNFPDRFSGHQFPNYSSELNVNALLLGDSALYLCASSLGLPGSGNTIYFGEGSWLTVV.

The gene calls are TRBV30 and TRBJ1-1; D remains ambiguous. Germline V CDR1 and CDR2: GTSNPN, SVGIG (reference sequence). Between the trimmed V and J ends, which lost 8 bases and 1 base, there was a span of 11 bases. The CDR3 loop spans 12 amino acids. The CDR3 sequence is CANRAQNTEAFF. CDR3 DNA sequence: TGTGCCAACCGGGCCCAGAACACTGAAGCTTTCTTT.

This CDR3 reads CASSLEEGNTIYF. The CDR3 nucleotides read TGTGCCAGCAGCTTAGAGGAGGGAAACACCATATATTTT. The V gene is TRBV7-3, the J gene TRBJ1-3, with D uncertain. The V gene's germline CDR1 is SGHTA and CDR2 FQGTGA. Trimming took 2 bases from V and 4 from J, leaving 6 bases between them. The CDR3 loop spans 13 amino acids.